A selection of T cell receptor beta chains follows, all from one sample in a study of blood T cell repertoires in COVID-19. Some clones are missing from TCRdb's copy, which holds only in-frame ones; the method was immunoSEQ multiplex PCR. The data hold around 220,000 clones, with 85% to 90% observed a single time. Sequencing was carried out using PBMCs or T cells enriched from blood (not recorded which). Source of these receptors: a woman in her fifties or sixties with acute COVID-19. Each CDR3 is given without its conserved first and last residue.

V	J	CDR3
TRBV2	TRBJ1-6	ASGLEGNSPLH
TRBV9	TRBJ2-1	ASSVRGPNEQF
TRBV4-1	TRBJ2-2	ASSQMYRVTGELF
TRBV6-5	TRBJ1-1	ASSFGRQGGVTEAF
TRBV5-4	TRBJ2-2	ASNQQLGSVTSGSTGELF
TRBV6-5	TRBJ2-3	ATLTLYTQY
TRBV5-1	TRBJ2-5	ASSPGQGIQETQY
TRBV28	TRBJ1-4	ASSFPGEEKLF
TRBV7-2	TRBJ1-5	ASSFPGRPQH
TRBV18	TRBJ2-5	ASSPPQGETQY
TRBV19	TRBJ1-5	ASGQGSFQPQH
TRBV12-3/TRBV12-4	TRBJ1-1	ASREQGTTEAF
TRBV5-1	TRBJ1-6	ASSFEGASLH
TRBV28	TRBJ1-2	ASSRGTGPFYGYT
TRBV25-1	TRBJ1-2	ASSAGTVYGYT
TRBV7-2	TRBJ2-4	ASSEAIAKNIQY
TRBV13	TRBJ1-1	ASSSYRGTEAF
TRBV28	TRBJ2-7	ASSRDTYEQY
TRBV15	TRBJ1-5	ATSREQVRQPQH
TRBV6-5	TRBJ1-5	ASSHDRAGNQPQH
TRBV18	TRBJ1-1	ASSPGQGNIEAF
TRBV15	TRBJ1-1	ATSRGGVGTEAF
TRBV7-9	TRBJ1-2	ASSRRDRVFYGYT
TRBV7-6	TRBJ1-1	ASSLGQGNTEAF
TRBV28	TRBJ1-1	ASSPPLGQGNTEAF
TRBV3-1/TRBV3-2	TRBJ2-7	ASSQGVVIEQY
TRBV4-1	TRBJ1-5	ASSQQGLNQPQH
TRBV3-1/TRBV3-2	TRBJ1-1	ASSHTLPGQGKTEAF
TRBV6-5	TRBJ2-1	ASSYDGRAGNEQF
TRBV7-2	TRBJ2-3	ASSLEGRGGTDTQY
TRBV6-1	TRBJ2-7	ASSFEAGLYEQY
TRBV5-4	TRBJ1-4	ASSPRQGRGEKLF
TRBV19	TRBJ2-1	ATSKGGGLAGQQF
TRBV19	TRBJ1-5	ASSGHRGNQPQH
TRBV30	TRBJ2-1	AWSRVSADNEQF
TRBV7-3	TRBJ2-3	ASSRGLTDTQY